Listed below are T cell receptor beta chains from one sample, sequenced in a study of CD8 T cells in ankylosing spondylitis. TCRdb reprocessed the 5' RACE reads with MiXCR, giving one entry per CDR3 protein. The sample contains fewer than 250,000 distinct CDR3 sequences, around 16% of which appear only once. The source material was blood, either unsorted or a sorted T cell fraction (not recorded which). Every receptor here comes from a male donor with ankylosing spondylitis. The CDR3 runs from the conserved cysteine through the conserved F or W. A D gene is named only where the DNA matches it firmly. The size of a clone is reported for some rows only, either as once, few or many, or as a class for expanded clones.

J | size | D | V | DNA | CDR3
TRBJ2-7 | NA | NA | TRBV3-1 | TGTGCCAGCAGCCCCGAGGGACATGGGCCTCTCGAGCAGTACTTC | CASSPEGHGPLEQYF
TRBJ2-3 | NA | NA | TRBV12-3/TRBV12-4 | TGTGCCAGCAGTTTGTCCCCAGCGGTGGGAACAGATACGCAGTATTTT | CASSLSPAVGTDTQYF
TRBJ2-2 | NA | NA | TRBV7-6 | TGTGCCAGCAGCACCCCACGTGGGGGAGCGAACACCGGGGAGCTGTTTTTT | CASSTPRGGANTGELFF
TRBJ1-5 | many | TRBD1 | TRBV12-3/TRBV12-4 | TGTGCCAGCAGCGACCTGGGACAGGGACACAATCAGCCCCAGCATTTT | CASSDLGQGHNQPQHF
TRBJ2-2 | NA | TRBD1 | TRBV7-9 | TGTGCCAGCAGCTTACCCACGACAGGGGACACCGGGGAGCTGTTTTTT | CASSLPTTGDTGELFF
TRBJ2-7 | NA | TRBD1 | TRBV29-1 | TGCAGCGTTGAGGGACAGGGACCCGAGCAGTACTTC | CSVEGQGPEQYF
TRBJ1-6 | few | NA | TRBV5-1 | TGCGCCAGCAGCTTGTGGGTAGTCGAGTATAATTCACCCCTCCACTTT | CASSLWVVEYNSPLHF
TRBJ2-5 | NA | TRBD2 | TRBV20-1 | TGCAGTGCCACGGATGGGAGGGAACAAGAGACCCAGTACTTC | CSATDGREQETQYF
TRBJ2-2 | few | NA | TRBV7-8 | TGTGCCAGCAGCTGGGGAGGGGGCCTGAACACCGGGGAGCTGTTTTTT | CASSWGGGLNTGELFF
TRBJ2-2 | many | TRBD2 | TRBV29-1 | TGCAGCGGGACTAGCGGGAACACCGGGGAGCTGTTTTTT | CSGTSGNTGELFF
TRBJ1-3 | NA | TRBD1 | TRBV7-9 | TGTGCCAGCAGCCCCCAGTGGGACAGGGGGACTGGAAACACCATATATTTT | CASSPQWDRGTGNTIYF
TRBJ2-1 | NA | TRBD2 | TRBV27 | TGTGCCAGCACTTGGGGCGGGAGTCCTTACAATGAGCAGTTCTTC | CASTWGGSPYNEQFF
TRBJ2-2 | NA | TRBD1 | TRBV6-1 | TGTGCCAGCAGTGAAGCGATCGGACAGGCGTCAGCCGGGGAGCTGTTTTTT | CASSEAIGQASAGELFF
TRBJ2-3 | NA | NA | TRBV29-1 | TGCAGCGTTGACAGGACAGATACGCAGTATTTT | CSVDRTDTQYF
TRBJ1-6 | NA | TRBD1 | TRBV7-9 | TGTGCCAGCAGCGCCGGACAGGGGCATTCACCCCTCCACTTT | CASSAGQGHSPLHF
TRBJ1-1 | few | NA | TRBV5-4 | TGTGCCAGCGGGGGGACGGCCGATATGAACACTGAAGCTTTCTTT | CASGGTADMNTEAFF
TRBJ1-1 | few | NA | TRBV7-3 | TGTGCCAGCAGCCAAGACCCTAAGTCTGAAGCTTTCTTT | CASSQDPKSEAFF